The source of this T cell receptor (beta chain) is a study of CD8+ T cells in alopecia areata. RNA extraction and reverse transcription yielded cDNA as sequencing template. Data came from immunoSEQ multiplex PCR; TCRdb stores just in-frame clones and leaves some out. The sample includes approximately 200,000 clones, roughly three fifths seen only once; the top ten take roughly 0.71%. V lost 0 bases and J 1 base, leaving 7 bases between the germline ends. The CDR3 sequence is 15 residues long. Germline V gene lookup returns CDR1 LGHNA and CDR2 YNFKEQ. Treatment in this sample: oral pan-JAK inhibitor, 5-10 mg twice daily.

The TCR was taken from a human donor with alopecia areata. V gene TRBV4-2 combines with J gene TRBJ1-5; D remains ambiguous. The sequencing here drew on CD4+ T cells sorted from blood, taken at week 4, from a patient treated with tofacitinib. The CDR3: CASSQDGQSNQPQHF. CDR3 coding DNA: TGTGCCAGCAGCCAAGACGGGCAGAGCAATCAGCCCCAGCATTTT.